The present T cell receptor (beta chain) was sequenced within a study of identical twins' blood T cells. The length of the CDR3 is 16 residues. The germline gives CDR1 SQVTM, CDR2 ANQGSEA. With 1 base clipped from V and 2 bases from J, the junction kept 8 bases outside the gene matches. Original handling: Clonotypes per individual ranged from about 85,000 to nearly 550,000. Via MiXCR, TCRdb re-called the 5' RACE reads, giving one row per CDR3 protein. The V and J calls here are based on TCRdb, not the publication. Of fewer than 450,000 distinct CDR3 sequences in the sample, about 28% are singletons; the top ten hold 6% to 7%. This clonotype showed up just a few times.

This clonotype was sampled from a woman aged 18 to 49 in good health. The chain carries TRBV29-1 and TRBJ1-1, with 9 bases that match TRBD1. Source material: PBMCs. This chain's CDR3 is CSVEVWRTGENTEAFF. The CDR3 region has the DNA TGCAGCGTTGAAGTCTGGAGGACAGGGGAAAACACTGAAGCTTTCTTT.